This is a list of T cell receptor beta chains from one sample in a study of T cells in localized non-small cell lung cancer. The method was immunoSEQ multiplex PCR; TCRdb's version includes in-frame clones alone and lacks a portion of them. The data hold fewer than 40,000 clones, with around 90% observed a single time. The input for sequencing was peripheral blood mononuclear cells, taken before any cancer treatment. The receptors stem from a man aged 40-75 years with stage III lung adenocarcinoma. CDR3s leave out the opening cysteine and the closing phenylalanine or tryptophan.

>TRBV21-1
ASSKGGRSYSNQPQH
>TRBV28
ASSSLDREWGEQY
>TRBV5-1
ASSLRGRNTGELF
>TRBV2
ASSDGVLSNQPQH
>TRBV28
ASRKQGASYEQY
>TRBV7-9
ASSSKGGNYGYT
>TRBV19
ASSINNANTGELF
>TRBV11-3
ASSLRSSGGTDTQY
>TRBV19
ASSMGGLETQY
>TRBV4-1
ASSQVTGPSSYNEQF
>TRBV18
ASSNQGSYEQY
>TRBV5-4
ASSLTGFIQETQY